This is a list of T cell receptor beta chains from one sample in a study of cytomegalovirus exposure and HLA in healthy donors. Sequenced by immunoSEQ multiplex PCR; TCRdb stores in-frame clones only, minus some. The repertoire consists of approximately 150,000 clones, with around 69% occurring once and the leading ten covering under 3.5%. The specimen was PBMCs. These receptors were obtained from a woman aged 30 to 39 in good health and CMV-seronegative. CDR3s include the opening cysteine and the closing phenylalanine or tryptophan. The D gene is left open where the match is weak. Only some rows state a clone size, as once, few, many or a class for expanded clones.

V gene: TRBV28; D gene: NA; J gene: TRBJ1-2; clone size: NA; CDR3 DNA: TGTGCCAGCAGTTTAGGAGCGAGGAGGAACTATGGCTACACCTTC; CDR3 protein: CASSLGARRNYGYTF
V gene: TRBV20-1; D gene: NA; J gene: TRBJ2-5; clone size: NA; CDR3 DNA: TGCAGTGCTATCTCGCAAGAGACCCAGTACTTC; CDR3 protein: CSAISQETQYF
V gene: TRBV5-8; D gene: NA; J gene: TRBJ2-1; clone size: NA; CDR3 DNA: TGTGCCAGCAGCTTGGTGGGGGACTTCTGGAATGAGCAGTTCTTC; CDR3 protein: CASSLVGDFWNEQFF
V gene: TRBV27; D gene: NA; J gene: TRBJ2-1; clone size: NA; CDR3 DNA: TGTGCCAGCGTATCACTGGAAGGGGGCTCCTACAATGAGCAGTTCTTC; CDR3 protein: CASVSLEGGSYNEQFF
V gene: TRBV7-2; D gene: NA; J gene: TRBJ1-4; clone size: NA; CDR3 DNA: TGTGCCAGCAGTCCGAAGACAGGAACTAATGAAAAACTGTTTTTT; CDR3 protein: CASSPKTGTNEKLFF
V gene: TRBV7-8; D gene: NA; J gene: TRBJ1-5; clone size: NA; CDR3 DNA: TGTGCCAGCAGCTTACGGTCTAGAGGAAGCAATCAGCCCCAGCATTTT; CDR3 protein: CASSLRSRGSNQPQHF
V gene: TRBV19; D gene: TRBD2; J gene: TRBJ2-2; clone size: NA; CDR3 DNA: TGTGCCAGTAGTGCAGGACTAGCGGGACCGAGCACCGGGGAGCTGTTTTTT; CDR3 protein: CASSAGLAGPSTGELFF
V gene: TRBV6-5; D gene: NA; J gene: TRBJ2-1; clone size: once; CDR3 DNA: TGTGCCAGCAGTTACGGTCAGGACAATGAGCAGTTCTTC; CDR3 protein: CASSYGQDNEQFF
V gene: TRBV19; D gene: TRBD1; J gene: TRBJ1-5; clone size: NA; CDR3 DNA: TGTGCCAGTGAGGACAGGGCGACTTATAGCAATCAGCCCCAGCATTTT; CDR3 protein: CASEDRATYSNQPQHF
V gene: TRBV15; D gene: TRBD1; J gene: TRBJ1-6; clone size: NA; CDR3 DNA: TGTGCCACCAGCAGAGATCGATCAGGGGGTTCACCCCTCCACTTT; CDR3 protein: CATSRDRSGGSPLHF
V gene: TRBV28; D gene: NA; J gene: TRBJ1-4; clone size: NA; CDR3 DNA: TGTGCCAGCAGTGGCAGTGGGACACCCTCTTTTGAAAAACTGTTTTTT; CDR3 protein: CASSGSGTPSFEKLFF
V gene: TRBV2; D gene: NA; J gene: TRBJ1-2; clone size: few; CDR3 DNA: TGTGCCAGCAGTGAATATAAGGGACTAGTCTCTGGCTACACCTTC; CDR3 protein: CASSEYKGLVSGYTF
V gene: TRBV19; D gene: NA; J gene: TRBJ2-5; clone size: NA; CDR3 DNA: TGTGCCAGTAGTAACTGGTCTAGATATGAAGAGACCCAGTACTTC; CDR3 protein: CASSNWSRYEETQYF
V gene: TRBV19; D gene: NA; J gene: TRBJ1-1; clone size: NA; CDR3 DNA: TGTGCCACTAGCGGTCTAAGAGCTTTCTTT; CDR3 protein: CATSGLRAFF
V gene: TRBV4-3; D gene: NA; J gene: TRBJ1-2; clone size: NA; CDR3 DNA: TGCGCCAGCAGCCAAGCGTGGGGCAGGGGAGAAGAGAGCTATGGCTACACCTTC; CDR3 protein: CASSQAWGRGEESYGYTF
V gene: TRBV5-1; D gene: NA; J gene: TRBJ1-1; clone size: NA; CDR3 DNA: TGCGCCAGCAGCTTGGCGGACAGTTTAAACACTGAAGCTTTCTTT; CDR3 protein: CASSLADSLNTEAFF
V gene: TRBV6-1; D gene: TRBD1; J gene: TRBJ2-5; clone size: NA; CDR3 DNA: TGTGCCAGCAGTGACTTGGGACAGGCGTTCCAAGAGACCCAGTACTTC; CDR3 protein: CASSDLGQAFQETQYF
V gene: TRBV7-9; D gene: NA; J gene: TRBJ2-1; clone size: NA; CDR3 DNA: TGTGCCAGCAGCTTAGGGGAGGCGGGGAGCAATGAGCAGTTCTTC; CDR3 protein: CASSLGEAGSNEQFF
V gene: TRBV28; D gene: TRBD2; J gene: TRBJ2-7; clone size: NA; CDR3 DNA: TGTGCCAGCAGTCCCCACCGGGGGGGCATATACGAGCAGTACTTC; CDR3 protein: CASSPHRGGIYEQYF
V gene: TRBV9; D gene: NA; J gene: TRBJ1-2; clone size: NA; CDR3 DNA: TGTGCCAGCAGCACCGACAGCCGGAGCTATGGCTACACCTTC; CDR3 protein: CASSTDSRSYGYTF
V gene: TRBV7-2; D gene: NA; J gene: TRBJ2-1; clone size: NA; CDR3 DNA: TGTGCCAGCAGCTTAGTCCCGGGACTCACCTACAATGAGCAGTTCTTC; CDR3 protein: CASSLVPGLTYNEQFF
V gene: TRBV5-1; D gene: TRBD2; J gene: TRBJ2-3; clone size: NA; CDR3 DNA: TGCGCCAGCAGCCCCAGTGCTAGCGGGGGCACAGATACGCAGTATTTT; CDR3 protein: CASSPSASGGTDTQYF
V gene: TRBV7-8; D gene: TRBD1; J gene: TRBJ2-7; clone size: NA; CDR3 DNA: TGTGCCAGCAGCTTAGGAGGGACAGGGGACGACTCGCAGTACTTC; CDR3 protein: CASSLGGTGDDSQYF
V gene: TRBV7-3; D gene: TRBD2; J gene: TRBJ2-3; clone size: NA; CDR3 DNA: TGTGCCAGCAGCTTATTTTCTTTAGCGGGGGATATTCCTAGCACAGATACGCAGTATTTT; CDR3 protein: CASSLFSLAGDIPSTDTQYF
V gene: TRBV10-3; D gene: NA; J gene: TRBJ1-1; clone size: NA; CDR3 DNA: TGTGCCGGGAGCGGCATTGAGGGCACTGAAGCTTTCTTT; CDR3 protein: CAGSGIEGTEAFF
V gene: TRBV27; D gene: NA; J gene: TRBJ2-7; clone size: NA; CDR3 DNA: TGTGCCAGCAGTTTGGTGGGAGAAGAGCAGTACTTC; CDR3 protein: CASSLVGEEQYF
V gene: TRBV28; D gene: NA; J gene: TRBJ2-4; clone size: NA; CDR3 DNA: TGTGCCAGCACCCAGACTTGGTTAGCCAAAAACATTCAGTACTTC; CDR3 protein: CASTQTWLAKNIQYF
V gene: TRBV2; D gene: TRBD1; J gene: TRBJ2-7; clone size: NA; CDR3 DNA: TGTGCCAGCGCGGACAGGGGTAGCGAGCAGTACTTC; CDR3 protein: CASADRGSEQYF
V gene: TRBV4-2; D gene: NA; J gene: TRBJ2-3; clone size: few; CDR3 DNA: TGTGCCAGCAGCCAAAACGAGGGAGGTGGCGCAGATACGCAGTATTTT; CDR3 protein: CASSQNEGGGADTQYF
V gene: TRBV4-1; D gene: TRBD1; J gene: TRBJ1-6; clone size: NA; CDR3 DNA: TGCGCCAGCAAGGTTACAGGGGGCCCTAATTCACCCCTCCACTTT; CDR3 protein: CASKVTGGPNSPLHF
V gene: TRBV5-4; D gene: NA; J gene: TRBJ1-1; clone size: NA; CDR3 DNA: TGTGCCAGCAGCTTGGTGTCAGATCGACAGGCTTTCTTT; CDR3 protein: CASSLVSDRQAFF
V gene: TRBV5-4; D gene: TRBD1; J gene: TRBJ2-5; clone size: NA; CDR3 DNA: TGTGCCAGCAGCTACCTGGCCCGCCGGGACAGGGGGAGGGAGACCCAGTACTTC; CDR3 protein: CASSYLARRDRGRETQYF
V gene: TRBV7-7; D gene: NA; J gene: TRBJ2-1; clone size: NA; CDR3 DNA: TGTGCCAGCAGCTTAGTTGGGCCGGGGGATGAGCAGTTCTTC; CDR3 protein: CASSLVGPGDEQFF
V gene: TRBV19; D gene: TRBD2; J gene: TRBJ2-3; clone size: NA; CDR3 DNA: TGTGCCAGTAGTATGGGAGGGGAGCGGACAGATACGCAGTATTTT; CDR3 protein: CASSMGGERTDTQYF
V gene: TRBV30; D gene: TRBD2; J gene: TRBJ2-1; clone size: NA; CDR3 DNA: TGTGCCTGGAGTTTACTAGCGGGAGGGAATGAGCAGTTCTTC; CDR3 protein: CAWSLLAGGNEQFF
V gene: TRBV5-1; D gene: NA; J gene: TRBJ2-6; clone size: NA; CDR3 DNA: TGCGCCAGCAGCTTGGCTCTTTCTGGGGCCAACGTCCTGACTTTC; CDR3 protein: CASSLALSGANVLTF
V gene: TRBV4-3; D gene: NA; J gene: TRBJ1-6; clone size: NA; CDR3 DNA: TGCGCCAGCAGCCAAGAGGTGGGAGGGTCGGGATCACCCCTCCACTTT; CDR3 protein: CASSQEVGGSGSPLHF
V gene: TRBV2; D gene: TRBD1; J gene: TRBJ2-1; clone size: once; CDR3 DNA: TGTGCCAGCAGTGACTTATGGGACAGGGGTTTATCTGAGCAGTTCTTC; CDR3 protein: CASSDLWDRGLSEQFF
V gene: TRBV7-9; D gene: TRBD1; J gene: TRBJ2-7; clone size: NA; CDR3 DNA: TGTGCCAGCAGCGGAACAGGGGAGCCCTACGAGCAGTACTTC; CDR3 protein: CASSGTGEPYEQYF
V gene: TRBV5-1; D gene: TRBD1; J gene: TRBJ2-3; clone size: NA; CDR3 DNA: TGCGCCAGCAGCTTCGGGACAGGGACAGATACGCAGTATTTT; CDR3 protein: CASSFGTGTDTQYF
V gene: TRBV6-5; D gene: TRBD1; J gene: TRBJ2-7; clone size: NA; CDR3 DNA: TGTGCCAGCAGTCCCAAGGACAGGGCTACCTACGAGCAGTACTTC; CDR3 protein: CASSPKDRATYEQYF
V gene: TRBV9; D gene: NA; J gene: TRBJ1-2; clone size: NA; CDR3 DNA: TGTGCCAGCAGCGTAGGGGGGGGTATCTATGGCTACACCTTC; CDR3 protein: CASSVGGGIYGYTF
V gene: TRBV7-3; D gene: TRBD2; J gene: TRBJ2-5; clone size: few; CDR3 DNA: TGTGCCAGCAGCTTAGGCGCTAGCGGGGGGGCCCCAGAGACCCAGTACTTC; CDR3 protein: CASSLGASGGAPETQYF
V gene: TRBV28; D gene: NA; J gene: TRBJ2-3; clone size: NA; CDR3 DNA: TGTGCCAGCAGGGTTACTAGCACAGATACGCAGTATTTT; CDR3 protein: CASRVTSTDTQYF
V gene: TRBV5-1; D gene: NA; J gene: TRBJ1-4; clone size: once; CDR3 DNA: TGCGCCAGCAGCCGTGTCGGGGGGTTGAATGAAAAACTGTTTTTT; CDR3 protein: CASSRVGGLNEKLFF
V gene: TRBV7-2; D gene: NA; J gene: TRBJ1-2; clone size: NA; CDR3 DNA: TGTGCCAGCACCCCATCGGAGGGCTATGGCTACACCTTC; CDR3 protein: CASTPSEGYGYTF
V gene: TRBV11-2; D gene: TRBD1; J gene: TRBJ2-5; clone size: few; CDR3 DNA: TGTGCCAGCAGTGAGGGGGCAGGAGAGACCCAGTACTTC; CDR3 protein: CASSEGAGETQYF
V gene: TRBV4-3; D gene: TRBD2; J gene: TRBJ2-1; clone size: NA; CDR3 DNA: TGCGCCAGCAGCCAATCGCGGGGGGGACGGGGCAACTACAATGAGCAGTTCTTC; CDR3 protein: CASSQSRGGRGNYNEQFF
V gene: TRBV5-4; D gene: NA; J gene: TRBJ2-7; clone size: NA; CDR3 DNA: TGTGCCAGCAGCCACTTAACGGGACAGGGACTAGCGAGAATCTACGAGCAGTACTTC; CDR3 protein: CASSHLTGQGLARIYEQYF
V gene: TRBV19; D gene: TRBD2; J gene: TRBJ2-2; clone size: NA; CDR3 DNA: TGTGCCAGTAGTCTCCGCCCCGGGGGGGCCGTCGGGGAGCTGTTTTTT; CDR3 protein: CASSLRPGGAVGELFF
V gene: TRBV7-3; D gene: NA; J gene: TRBJ1-5; clone size: NA; CDR3 DNA: TGTGCCAGCAGCTTATCTCAGGGTACGACCCAGCATTTT; CDR3 protein: CASSLSQGTTQHF
V gene: TRBV30; D gene: NA; J gene: TRBJ1-3; clone size: NA; CDR3 DNA: TGTGCCTGGAGTGTACTCGGAAACACCATATATTTT; CDR3 protein: CAWSVLGNTIYF
V gene: TRBV29-1; D gene: NA; J gene: TRBJ1-2; clone size: NA; CDR3 DNA: TGCAGCGTGATGCAACAGAGCAACTATGGCTACACCTTC; CDR3 protein: CSVMQQSNYGYTF
V gene: TRBV5-1; D gene: NA; J gene: TRBJ2-7; clone size: few; CDR3 DNA: TGCGCCAGCAGCTTGGACGGTTGGAGCTCCTACGAGCAGTACTTC; CDR3 protein: CASSLDGWSSYEQYF
V gene: TRBV9; D gene: TRBD1; J gene: TRBJ2-1; clone size: NA; CDR3 DNA: TGTGCCAGCAGCGTAGCTACGAGGGGGCGGACTAATGAGCAGTTCTTC; CDR3 protein: CASSVATRGRTNEQFF
V gene: TRBV19; D gene: TRBD1; J gene: TRBJ1-5; clone size: NA; CDR3 DNA: TGTGCCAGTAGTTGGGACAGAGATAATCAGCCCCAGCATTTT; CDR3 protein: CASSWDRDNQPQHF
V gene: TRBV7-9; D gene: TRBD2; J gene: TRBJ2-1; clone size: NA; CDR3 DNA: TGTGCCAGCACGGGCGGGAGCTCCTACAATGAGCAGTTCTTC; CDR3 protein: CASTGGSSYNEQFF
V gene: TRBV7-2; D gene: TRBD1; J gene: TRBJ2-7; clone size: NA; CDR3 DNA: TGTGCCAGCAGCCCGAGCCGGGACAGGGGCTACGAGCAGTACTTC; CDR3 protein: CASSPSRDRGYEQYF
V gene: TRBV11-2; D gene: NA; J gene: TRBJ2-1; clone size: NA; CDR3 DNA: TGTGCCAGCAGCTTAGATCCATCGCGGTACAATGAGCAGTTCTTC; CDR3 protein: CASSLDPSRYNEQFF
V gene: TRBV9; D gene: NA; J gene: TRBJ1-4; clone size: few; CDR3 DNA: TGTGCCAGCAGCGCCCAGGGAAGGGTAACTAATGAAAAACTGTTTTTT; CDR3 protein: CASSAQGRVTNEKLFF